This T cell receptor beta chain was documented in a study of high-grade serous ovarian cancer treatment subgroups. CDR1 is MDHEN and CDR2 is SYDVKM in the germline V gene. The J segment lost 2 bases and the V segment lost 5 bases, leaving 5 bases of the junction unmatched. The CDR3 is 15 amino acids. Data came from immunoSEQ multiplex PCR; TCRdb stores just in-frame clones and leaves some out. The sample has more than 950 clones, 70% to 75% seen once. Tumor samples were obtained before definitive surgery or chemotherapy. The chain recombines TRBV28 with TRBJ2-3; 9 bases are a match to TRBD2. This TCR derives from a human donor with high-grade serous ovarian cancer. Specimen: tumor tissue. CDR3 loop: CASSGPSGATDTQYF. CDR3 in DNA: TGTGCCAGCAGTGGTCCTAGCGGGGCCACAGATACGCAGTATTTT.